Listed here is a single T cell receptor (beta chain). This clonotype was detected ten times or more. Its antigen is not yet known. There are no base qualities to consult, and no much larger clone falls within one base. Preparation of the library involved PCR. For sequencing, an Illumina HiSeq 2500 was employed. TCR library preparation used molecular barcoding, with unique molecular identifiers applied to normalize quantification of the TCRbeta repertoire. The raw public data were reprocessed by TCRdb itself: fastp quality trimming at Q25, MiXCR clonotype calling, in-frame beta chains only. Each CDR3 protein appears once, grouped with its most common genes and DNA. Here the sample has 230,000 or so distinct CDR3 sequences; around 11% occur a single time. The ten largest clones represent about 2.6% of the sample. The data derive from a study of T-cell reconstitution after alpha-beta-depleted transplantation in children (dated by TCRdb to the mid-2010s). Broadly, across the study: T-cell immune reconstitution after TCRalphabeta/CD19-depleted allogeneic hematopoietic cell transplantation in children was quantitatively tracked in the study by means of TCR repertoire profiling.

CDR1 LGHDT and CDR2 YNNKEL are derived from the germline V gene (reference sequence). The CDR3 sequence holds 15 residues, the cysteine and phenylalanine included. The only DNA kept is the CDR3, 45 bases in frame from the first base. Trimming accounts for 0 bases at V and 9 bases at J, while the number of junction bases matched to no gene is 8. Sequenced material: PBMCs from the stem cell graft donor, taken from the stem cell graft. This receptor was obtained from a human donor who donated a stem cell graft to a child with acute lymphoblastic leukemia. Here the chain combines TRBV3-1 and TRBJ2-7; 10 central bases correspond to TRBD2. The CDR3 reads CASSQEASGRAVQYF. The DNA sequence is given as TGTGCCAGCAGCCAAGAAGCGAGCGGGAGGGCCGTGCAGTACTTC.